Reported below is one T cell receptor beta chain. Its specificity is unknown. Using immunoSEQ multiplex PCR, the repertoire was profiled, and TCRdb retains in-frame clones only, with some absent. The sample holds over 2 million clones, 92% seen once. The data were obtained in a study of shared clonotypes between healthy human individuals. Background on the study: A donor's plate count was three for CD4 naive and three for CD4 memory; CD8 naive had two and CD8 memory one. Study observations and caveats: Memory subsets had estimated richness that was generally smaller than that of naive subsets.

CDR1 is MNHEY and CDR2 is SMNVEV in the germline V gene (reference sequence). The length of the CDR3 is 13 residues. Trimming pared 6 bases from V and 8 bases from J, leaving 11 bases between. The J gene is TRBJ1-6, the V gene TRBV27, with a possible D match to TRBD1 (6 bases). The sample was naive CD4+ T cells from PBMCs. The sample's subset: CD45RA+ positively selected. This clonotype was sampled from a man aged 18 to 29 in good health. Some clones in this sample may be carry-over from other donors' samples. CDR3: CASSTDRYSPLHF. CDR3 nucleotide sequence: TGTGCCAGCAGCACAGACAGGTATTCACCCCTCCACTTT.